This TCR beta chain was captured by sequencing in a study of blood T cell repertoires in COVID-19. Study-level information: Acute and convalescent COVID-19 samples came from the United States, Italy and Spain. Sources were T cells, B-cell-depleted T cells, or PBMCs; the material itself was cDNA or gDNA.

The CDR3 covers 14 residues. Germline values: CDR1 SEHNR, CDR2 FQNEAQ (reference sequence). V was pared by 1 base and J by 5 bases, with 5 bases of the junction left unmatched. The authors' processing: Estimates of nucleated cell counts were drawn from the amplification of reference gene primers. Sequencing used immunoSEQ multiplex PCR; TCRdb keeps in-frame clones, though not all of them. V, J and clone size are those of that table, while D and trimming were read from the DNA. In the table there are around 170,000 clones, around four fifths of which are singletons. This clone has just a few counts. The chain uses TRBV7-9 and TRBJ2-7, with TRBD1 identical over 7 bases. The clonotype comes from a woman between 40 and 55 years old with acute or convalescent COVID-19. The sequencing input was peripheral blood. DNA of the CDR3: TGTGCCAGCAGCTTAGTACAGGGGTGGAACGAGCAGTACTTC. Translation: CASSLVQGWNEQYF.